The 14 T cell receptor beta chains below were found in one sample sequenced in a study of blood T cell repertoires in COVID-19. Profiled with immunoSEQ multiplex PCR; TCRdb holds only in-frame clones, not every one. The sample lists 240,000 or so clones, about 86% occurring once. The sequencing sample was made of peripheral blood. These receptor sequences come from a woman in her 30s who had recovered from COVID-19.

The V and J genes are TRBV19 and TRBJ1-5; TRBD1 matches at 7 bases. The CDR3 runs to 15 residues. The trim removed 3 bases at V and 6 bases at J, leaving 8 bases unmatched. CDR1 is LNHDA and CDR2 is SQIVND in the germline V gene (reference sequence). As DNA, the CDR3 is TGTGCCAGTAGTATCCAGACAGGGTTCACTCAGCCCCAGCATTTT. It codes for CASSIQTGFTQPQHF.

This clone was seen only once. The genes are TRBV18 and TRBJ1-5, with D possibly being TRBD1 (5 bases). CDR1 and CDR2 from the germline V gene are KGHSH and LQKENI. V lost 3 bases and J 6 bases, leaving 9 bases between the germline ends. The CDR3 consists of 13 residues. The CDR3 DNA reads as TGTGCCAGCTCACCCCAGGGAAGTCAGCCCCAGCATTTT. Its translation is CASSPQGSQPQHF.

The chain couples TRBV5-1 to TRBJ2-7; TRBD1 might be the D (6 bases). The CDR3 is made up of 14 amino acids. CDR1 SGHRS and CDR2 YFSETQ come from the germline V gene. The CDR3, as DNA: TGCCCCAACCTTTGGTGTCAGGGGACGTACGAGCAGTACTTC. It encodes CPNLWCQGTYEQYF. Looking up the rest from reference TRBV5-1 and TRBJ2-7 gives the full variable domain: KAGVTQTPRYLIKTRGQQVTLSCSPISGHRSVSWYQQTPGQGLQFLFEYFSETQRNKGNFPGRFSGRQFSNSRSEMNVSTLELGDSALYLCPNLWCQGTYEQYFGPGTRLTVT.

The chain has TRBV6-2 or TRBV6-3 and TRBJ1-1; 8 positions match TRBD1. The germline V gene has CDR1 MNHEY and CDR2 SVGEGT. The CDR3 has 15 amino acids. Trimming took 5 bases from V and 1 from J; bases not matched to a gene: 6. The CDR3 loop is CASSKPGTGNTEAFF. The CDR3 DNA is TGTGCCAGCAGTAAACCCGGGACAGGGAACACTGAAGCTTTCTTT.

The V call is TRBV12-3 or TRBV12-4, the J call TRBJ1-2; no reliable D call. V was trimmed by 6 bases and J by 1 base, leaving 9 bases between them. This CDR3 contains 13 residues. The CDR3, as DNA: TGTGCCAGCAGCCTGGGAGATAACTATGGCTACACCTTC. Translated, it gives CASSLGDNYGYTF.

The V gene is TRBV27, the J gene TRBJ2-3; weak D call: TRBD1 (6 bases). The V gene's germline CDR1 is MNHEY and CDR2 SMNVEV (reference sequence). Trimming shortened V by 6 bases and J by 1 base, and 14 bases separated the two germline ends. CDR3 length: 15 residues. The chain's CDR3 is CASRRQASGTDTQYF. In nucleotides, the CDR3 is TGTGCCAGCAGACGACAGGCCTCCGGCACAGATACGCAGTATTTT.

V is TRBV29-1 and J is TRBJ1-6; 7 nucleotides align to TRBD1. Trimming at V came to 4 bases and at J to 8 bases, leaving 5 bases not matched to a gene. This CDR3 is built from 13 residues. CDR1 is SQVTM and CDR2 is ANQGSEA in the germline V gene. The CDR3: CSVAGTADSPLHF. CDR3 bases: TGCAGCGTTGCGGGGACAGCTGATTCACCCCTCCACTTT.

Here the CDR3 reads CASSLNRGVKQFF. The CDR3 nucleotides read TGTGCCAGCAGCTTAAACAGGGGGGTTAAGCAGTTCTTC. V gene TRBV11-2 combines with J gene TRBJ2-1, with 8 nucleotides matching TRBD1. The ends lost 2 bases at V and 11 bases at J; junction bases unmatched: 5. Germline V gene sequence: CDR1 SGHAT, CDR2 FQNNGV. The CDR3 contains 13 residues.

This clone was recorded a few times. CDR3 amino acids: CASSGSTGFAEAFF. CDR3 DNA: TGCGCCAGCAGTGGCTCGACAGGGTTCGCTGAAGCTTTCTTT. V and J are TRBV10-1 and TRBJ1-1; 7 bases fit TRBD1. CDR3 length equals 14 residues. In germline, CDR1 is WNHNN, CDR2 SYGVQD (reference sequence). After removal of 4 bases from V and 6 bases from J, the junction contained 8 bases not matched to a gene.

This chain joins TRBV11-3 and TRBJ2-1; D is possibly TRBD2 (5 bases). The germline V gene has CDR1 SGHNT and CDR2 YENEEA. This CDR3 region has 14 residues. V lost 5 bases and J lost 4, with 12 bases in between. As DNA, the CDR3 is TGTGCCAGCAGCCGGCACGGGGTATACAATGAGCAGTTCTTC. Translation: CASSRHGVYNEQFF.

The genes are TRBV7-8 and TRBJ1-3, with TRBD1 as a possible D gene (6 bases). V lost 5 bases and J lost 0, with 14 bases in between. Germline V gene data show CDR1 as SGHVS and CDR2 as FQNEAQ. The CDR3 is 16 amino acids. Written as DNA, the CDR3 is TGTGCCAGCAGCCCAGACAGGACCAGCTCTGGAAACACCATATATTTT. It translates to CASSPDRTSSGNTIYF.

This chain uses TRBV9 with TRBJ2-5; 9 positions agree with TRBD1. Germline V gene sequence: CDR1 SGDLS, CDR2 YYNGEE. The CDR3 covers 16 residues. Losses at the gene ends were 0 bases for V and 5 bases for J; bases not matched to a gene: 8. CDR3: CASSVDRGQGWETQYF. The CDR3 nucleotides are TGTGCCAGCAGCGTAGATCGGGGACAGGGTTGGGAGACCCAGTACTTC.

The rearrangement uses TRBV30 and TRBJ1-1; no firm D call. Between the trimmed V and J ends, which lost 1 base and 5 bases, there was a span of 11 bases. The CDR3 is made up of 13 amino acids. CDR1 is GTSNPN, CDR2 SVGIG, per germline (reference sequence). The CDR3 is CAWSANSGTEAFF. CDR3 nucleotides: TGTGCCTGGAGTGCCAATTCGGGGACTGAAGCTTTCTTT. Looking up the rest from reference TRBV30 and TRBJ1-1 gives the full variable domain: SQTIHQWPATLVQPVGSPLSLECTVEGTSNPNLYWYRQAAGRGLQLLFYSVGIGQISSEVPQNLSASRPQDRQFILSSKKLLLSDSGFYLCAWSANSGTEAFFGQGTRLTVV.

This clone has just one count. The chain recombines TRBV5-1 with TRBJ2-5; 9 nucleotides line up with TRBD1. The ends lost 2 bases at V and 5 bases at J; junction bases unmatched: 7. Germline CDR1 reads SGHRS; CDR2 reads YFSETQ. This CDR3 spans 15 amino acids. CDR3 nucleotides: TGCGCCAGCAGCTTTGACATAGACAGGGGGGAGACCCAGTACTTC. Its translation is CASSFDIDRGETQYF.